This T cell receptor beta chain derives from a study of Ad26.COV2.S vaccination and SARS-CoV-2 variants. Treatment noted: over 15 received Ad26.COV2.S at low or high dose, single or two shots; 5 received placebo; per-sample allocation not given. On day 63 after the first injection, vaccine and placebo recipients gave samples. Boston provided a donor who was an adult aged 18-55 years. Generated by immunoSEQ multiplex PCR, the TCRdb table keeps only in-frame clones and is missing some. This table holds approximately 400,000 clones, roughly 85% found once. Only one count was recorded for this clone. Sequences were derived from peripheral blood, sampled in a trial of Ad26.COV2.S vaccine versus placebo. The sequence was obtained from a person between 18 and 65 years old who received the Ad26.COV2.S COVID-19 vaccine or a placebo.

The CDR3 region has the DNA TGTGCCAGTAGCCCACTAGCGGGAGGCTACGAGCAGTACTTC. Encoded protein: CASSPLAGGYEQYF. The gene calls are TRBV19 and TRBJ2-7, with TRBD2 matching 12 bases. This CDR3 region has 14 residues. The V and J ends lost 6 bases and 3 bases, in that order; junction bases with no gene match: 3. The germline CDR1 and CDR2 sequences are LNHDA and SQIVND (reference sequence).